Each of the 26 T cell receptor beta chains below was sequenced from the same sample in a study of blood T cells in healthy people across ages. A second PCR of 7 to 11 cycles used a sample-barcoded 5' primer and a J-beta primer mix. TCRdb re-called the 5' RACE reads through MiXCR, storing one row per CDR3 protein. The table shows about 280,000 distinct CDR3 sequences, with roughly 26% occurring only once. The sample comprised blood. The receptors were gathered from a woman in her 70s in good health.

The CDR3 loop is CASIQGGIGGYTF. CDR3 nucleotide sequence: TGCGCTTCTATACAGGGTGGGATCGGTGGCTACACCTTC. The chain employs TRBV20-1 and TRBJ1-2; weak D call: TRBD1 (6 bases). In germline, CDR1 is DFQATT, CDR2 SNEGSKA (reference sequence). The CDR3 spans 13 residues.

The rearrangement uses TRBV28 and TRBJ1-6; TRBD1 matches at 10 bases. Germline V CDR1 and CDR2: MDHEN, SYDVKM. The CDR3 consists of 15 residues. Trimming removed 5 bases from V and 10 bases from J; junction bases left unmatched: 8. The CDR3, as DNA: TGTGCCAGCAGTATAATTGACAGGGGGCGGTCACCCCTCCACTTT. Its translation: CASSIIDRGRSPLHF.

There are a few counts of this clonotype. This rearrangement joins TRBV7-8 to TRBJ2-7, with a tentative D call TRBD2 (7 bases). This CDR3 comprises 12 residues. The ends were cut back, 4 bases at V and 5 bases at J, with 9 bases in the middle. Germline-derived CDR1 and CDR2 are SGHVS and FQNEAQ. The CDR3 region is CASSWGGHEQYF. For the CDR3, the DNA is TGTGCCAGCAGCTGGGGGGGGCACGAGCAGTACTTC.

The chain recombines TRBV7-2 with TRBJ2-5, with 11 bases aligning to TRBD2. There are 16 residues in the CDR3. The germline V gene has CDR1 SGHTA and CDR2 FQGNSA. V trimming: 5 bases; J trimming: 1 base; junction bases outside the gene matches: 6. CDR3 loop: CASSTSGTSGQETQYF. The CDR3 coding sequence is TGTGCCAGCAGCACCTCCGGGACTAGCGGCCAAGAGACCCAGTACTTC.

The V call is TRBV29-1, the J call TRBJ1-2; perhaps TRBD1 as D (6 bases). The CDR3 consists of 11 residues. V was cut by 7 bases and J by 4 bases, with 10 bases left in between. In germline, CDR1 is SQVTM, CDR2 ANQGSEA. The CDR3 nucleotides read TGCAGCGGAGGGACAATCTATGGCTACACCTTC. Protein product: CSGGTIYGYTF.

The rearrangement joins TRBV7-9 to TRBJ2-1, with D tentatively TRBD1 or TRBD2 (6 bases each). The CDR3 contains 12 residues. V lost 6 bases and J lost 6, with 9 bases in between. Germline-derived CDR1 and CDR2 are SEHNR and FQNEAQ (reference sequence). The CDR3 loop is CASRGGGNEQFF. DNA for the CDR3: TGTGCCAGCAGAGGAGGGGGCAATGAGCAGTTCTTC.

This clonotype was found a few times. The CDR3 region has the DNA TGTGCCAGCAGTACAGGGACCCCACTGAATGAGCAGTTCTTC. Amino acids: CASSTGTPLNEQFF. The rearrangement joins TRBV12-3 or TRBV12-4 to TRBJ2-5; D may be TRBD1 (6 bases). The J call may not be correct, given that the DNA end is closer to TRBJ2-1. The CDR3 is made up of 14 amino acids.

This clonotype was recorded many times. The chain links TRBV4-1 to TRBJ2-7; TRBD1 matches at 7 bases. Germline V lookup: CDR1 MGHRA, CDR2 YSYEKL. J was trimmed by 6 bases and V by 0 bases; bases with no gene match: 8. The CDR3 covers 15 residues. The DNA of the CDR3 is TGCGCCAGCAGCCAAGAAAGTGACAGGGTCGGCGAGCAGTACTTC. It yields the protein CASSQESDRVGEQYF.

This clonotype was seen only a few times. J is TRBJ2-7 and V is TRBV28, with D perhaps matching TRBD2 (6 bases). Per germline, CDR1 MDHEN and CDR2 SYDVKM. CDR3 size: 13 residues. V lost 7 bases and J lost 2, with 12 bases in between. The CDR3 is CASKAGQAYEQYF. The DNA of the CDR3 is TGTGCCAGCAAAGCGGGCCAAGCCTACGAGCAGTACTTC.

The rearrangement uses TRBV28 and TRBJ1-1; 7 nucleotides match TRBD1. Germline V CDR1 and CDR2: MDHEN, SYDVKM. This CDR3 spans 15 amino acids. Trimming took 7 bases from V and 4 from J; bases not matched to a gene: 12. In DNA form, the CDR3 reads TGTGCCAGCACCCGATACAGACAGGGCGGCACTGAAGCTTTCTTT. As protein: CASTRYRQGGTEAFF.

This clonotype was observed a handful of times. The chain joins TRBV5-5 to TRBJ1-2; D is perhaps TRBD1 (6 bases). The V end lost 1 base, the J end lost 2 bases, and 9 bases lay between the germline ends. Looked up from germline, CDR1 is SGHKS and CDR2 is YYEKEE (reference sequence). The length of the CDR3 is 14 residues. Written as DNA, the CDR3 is TGTGCCAGCAGCTTGAGGACAGCCAACTATGGCTACACCTTC. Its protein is CASSLRTANYGYTF.

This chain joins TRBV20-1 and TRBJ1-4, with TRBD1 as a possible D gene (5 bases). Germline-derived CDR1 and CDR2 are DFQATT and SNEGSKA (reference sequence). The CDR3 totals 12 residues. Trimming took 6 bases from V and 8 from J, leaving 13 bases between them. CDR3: CSAWGRNEKLFF. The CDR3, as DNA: TGCAGTGCCTGGGGGAGGAACGAAAAACTGTTTTTT.

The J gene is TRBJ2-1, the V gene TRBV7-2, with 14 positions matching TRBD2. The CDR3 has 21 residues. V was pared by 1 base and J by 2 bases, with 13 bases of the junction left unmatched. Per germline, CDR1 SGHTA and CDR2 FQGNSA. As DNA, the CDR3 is TGTGCCAGCAGCTTAGGGGCCGGGACTAGCGGGAGACTCAAGACCTACAATGAGCAGTTCTTC. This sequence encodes CASSLGAGTSGRLKTYNEQFF.

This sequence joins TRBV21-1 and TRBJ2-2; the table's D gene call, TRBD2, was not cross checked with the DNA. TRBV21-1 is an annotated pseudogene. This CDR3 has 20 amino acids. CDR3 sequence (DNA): TGTGCCAGCAGCAAAGAGGGGGCGGGAGGGCCGGAATTGGACACCGGGGAGCTGTTTTTT. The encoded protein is CASSKEGAGGPELDTGELFF.

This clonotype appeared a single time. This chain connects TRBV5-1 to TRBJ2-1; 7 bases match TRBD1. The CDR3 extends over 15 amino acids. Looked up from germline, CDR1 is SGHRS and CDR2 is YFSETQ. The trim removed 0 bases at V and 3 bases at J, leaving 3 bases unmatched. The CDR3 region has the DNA TGCGCCAGCAGCTTGGGAGACAGGGACTACAATGAGCAGTTCTTC. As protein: CASSLGDRDYNEQFF.

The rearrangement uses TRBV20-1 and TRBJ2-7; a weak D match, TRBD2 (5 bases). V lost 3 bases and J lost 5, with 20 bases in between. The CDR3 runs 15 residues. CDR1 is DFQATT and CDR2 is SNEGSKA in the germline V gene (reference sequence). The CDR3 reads CSASTRTPDGDEQYF. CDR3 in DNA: TGCAGTGCTAGTACAAGGACTCCTGACGGCGACGAGCAGTACTTC.

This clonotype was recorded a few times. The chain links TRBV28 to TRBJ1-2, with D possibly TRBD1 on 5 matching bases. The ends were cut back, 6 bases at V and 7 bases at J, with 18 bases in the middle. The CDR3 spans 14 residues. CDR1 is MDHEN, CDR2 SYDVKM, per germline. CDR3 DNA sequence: TGTGCCAGCAGAACCGCCCTTCTTGGGGGTGGCTACACCTTC. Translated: CASRTALLGGGYTF.

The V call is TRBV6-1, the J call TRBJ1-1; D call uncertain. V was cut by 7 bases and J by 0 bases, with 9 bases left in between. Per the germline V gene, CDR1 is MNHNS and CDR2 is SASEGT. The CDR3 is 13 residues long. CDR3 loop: CASISSMNTEAFF. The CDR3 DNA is TGTGCCAGCATAAGTTCCATGAACACTGAAGCTTTCTTT.

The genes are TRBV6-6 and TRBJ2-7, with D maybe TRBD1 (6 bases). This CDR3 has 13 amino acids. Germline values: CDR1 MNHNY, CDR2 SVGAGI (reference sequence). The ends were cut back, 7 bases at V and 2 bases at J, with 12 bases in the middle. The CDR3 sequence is CASKYRETYEQYF. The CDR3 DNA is TGTGCCAGCAAATACAGGGAAACCTACGAGCAGTACTTC.

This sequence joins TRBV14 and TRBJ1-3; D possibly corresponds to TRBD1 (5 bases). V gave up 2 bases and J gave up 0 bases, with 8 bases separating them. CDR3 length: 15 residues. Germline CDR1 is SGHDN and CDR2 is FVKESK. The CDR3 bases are TGTGCCAGCAGCCAACAGGGCTACTCTGGAAACACCATATATTTT. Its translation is CASSQQGYSGNTIYF.

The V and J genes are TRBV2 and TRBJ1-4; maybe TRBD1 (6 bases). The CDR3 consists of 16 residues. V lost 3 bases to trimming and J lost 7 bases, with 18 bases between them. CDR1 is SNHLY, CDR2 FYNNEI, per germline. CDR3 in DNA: TGTGCCAGCAGTGAGGGGGACACTCCCCTGGCTGAAAAACTGTTTTTT. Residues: CASSEGDTPLAEKLFF.

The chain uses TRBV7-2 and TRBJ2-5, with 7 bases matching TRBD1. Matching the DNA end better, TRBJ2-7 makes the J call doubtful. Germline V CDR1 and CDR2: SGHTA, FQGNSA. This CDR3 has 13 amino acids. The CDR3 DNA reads TGTGCCAGCAGCGAGGTGGCAGGGGGCGAGCAGTACTTC. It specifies CASSEVAGGEQYF.

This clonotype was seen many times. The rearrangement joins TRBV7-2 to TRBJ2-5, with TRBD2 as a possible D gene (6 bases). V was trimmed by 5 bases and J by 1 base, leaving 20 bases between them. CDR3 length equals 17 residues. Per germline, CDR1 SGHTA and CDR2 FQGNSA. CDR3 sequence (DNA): TGTGCCAGCAGCGGGGGGAGAAGGGCGAGCGCCCAAGAGACCCAGTACTTC. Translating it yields CASSGGRRASAQETQYF.

CDR3 protein: CASSVVGHGNNEQFF. The CDR3 DNA is TGTGCCAGCAGCGTAGTGGGACACGGGAATAATGAGCAGTTCTTC. The chain recombines TRBV9 with TRBJ2-5, with TRBD1 as a possible D gene (6 bases). Near its end, the DNA agrees better with TRBJ2-1, so the J call may be wrong. Per the germline V gene, CDR1 is SGDLS and CDR2 is YYNGEE. The CDR3 extends over 15 amino acids.

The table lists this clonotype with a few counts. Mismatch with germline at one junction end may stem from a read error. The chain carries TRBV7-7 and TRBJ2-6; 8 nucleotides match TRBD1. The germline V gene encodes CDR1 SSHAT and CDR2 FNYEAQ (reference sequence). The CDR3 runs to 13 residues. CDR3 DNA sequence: TGTGCTAGCAGCCCCGACAGGGGCTCCGTCCTGACTTTC. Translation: CASSPDRGSVLTF.

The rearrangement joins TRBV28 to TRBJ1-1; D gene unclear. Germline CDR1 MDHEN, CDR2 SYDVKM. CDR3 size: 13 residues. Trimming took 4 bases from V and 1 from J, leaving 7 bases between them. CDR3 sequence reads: CASSSQENTEAFF. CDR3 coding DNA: TGTGCCAGCAGTTCGCAGGAGAACACTGAAGCTTTCTTT.